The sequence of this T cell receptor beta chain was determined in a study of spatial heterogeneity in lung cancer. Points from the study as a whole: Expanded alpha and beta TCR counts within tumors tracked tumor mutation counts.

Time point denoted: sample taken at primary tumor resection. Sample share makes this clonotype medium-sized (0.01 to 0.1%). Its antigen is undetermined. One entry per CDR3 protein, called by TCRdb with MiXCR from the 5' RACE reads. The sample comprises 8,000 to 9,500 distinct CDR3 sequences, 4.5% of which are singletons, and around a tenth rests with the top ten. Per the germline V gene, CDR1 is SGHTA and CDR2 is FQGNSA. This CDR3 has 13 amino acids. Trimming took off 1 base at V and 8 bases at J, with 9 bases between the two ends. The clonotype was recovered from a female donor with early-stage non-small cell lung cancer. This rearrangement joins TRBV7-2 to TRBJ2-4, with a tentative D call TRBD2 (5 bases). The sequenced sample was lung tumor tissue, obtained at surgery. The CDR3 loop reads CASSLGESDIQYF. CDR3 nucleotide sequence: TGTGCCAGCAGCTTAGGGGAGTCCGACATTCAGTACTTC.